This T cell receptor beta chain was identified during a study of identical twins. Each CDR3 protein gets one entry after TCRdb re-called the 5' RACE reads with MiXCR. Of approximately 620,000 distinct CDR3 sequences listed, less than 10% are singletons. The germline V gene encodes CDR1 SGHRS and CDR2 YFSETQ. V was shortened by 2 bases and J by 0 bases, with 12 bases between the two germline ends. This CDR3 has 16 amino acids. In addition, the sample was reused for a study of yellow fever vaccine responses in identical twins.

The source material was PBMCs. This TCR came from a woman between 18 and 29 years old in good health. The V call is TRBV5-1, the J call TRBJ2-1, with unresolved D. CDR3 residues: CASSLWIEFSYNEQFF. DNA for the CDR3: TGCGCCAGCAGCTTATGGATAGAGTTCTCCTACAATGAGCAGTTCTTC.